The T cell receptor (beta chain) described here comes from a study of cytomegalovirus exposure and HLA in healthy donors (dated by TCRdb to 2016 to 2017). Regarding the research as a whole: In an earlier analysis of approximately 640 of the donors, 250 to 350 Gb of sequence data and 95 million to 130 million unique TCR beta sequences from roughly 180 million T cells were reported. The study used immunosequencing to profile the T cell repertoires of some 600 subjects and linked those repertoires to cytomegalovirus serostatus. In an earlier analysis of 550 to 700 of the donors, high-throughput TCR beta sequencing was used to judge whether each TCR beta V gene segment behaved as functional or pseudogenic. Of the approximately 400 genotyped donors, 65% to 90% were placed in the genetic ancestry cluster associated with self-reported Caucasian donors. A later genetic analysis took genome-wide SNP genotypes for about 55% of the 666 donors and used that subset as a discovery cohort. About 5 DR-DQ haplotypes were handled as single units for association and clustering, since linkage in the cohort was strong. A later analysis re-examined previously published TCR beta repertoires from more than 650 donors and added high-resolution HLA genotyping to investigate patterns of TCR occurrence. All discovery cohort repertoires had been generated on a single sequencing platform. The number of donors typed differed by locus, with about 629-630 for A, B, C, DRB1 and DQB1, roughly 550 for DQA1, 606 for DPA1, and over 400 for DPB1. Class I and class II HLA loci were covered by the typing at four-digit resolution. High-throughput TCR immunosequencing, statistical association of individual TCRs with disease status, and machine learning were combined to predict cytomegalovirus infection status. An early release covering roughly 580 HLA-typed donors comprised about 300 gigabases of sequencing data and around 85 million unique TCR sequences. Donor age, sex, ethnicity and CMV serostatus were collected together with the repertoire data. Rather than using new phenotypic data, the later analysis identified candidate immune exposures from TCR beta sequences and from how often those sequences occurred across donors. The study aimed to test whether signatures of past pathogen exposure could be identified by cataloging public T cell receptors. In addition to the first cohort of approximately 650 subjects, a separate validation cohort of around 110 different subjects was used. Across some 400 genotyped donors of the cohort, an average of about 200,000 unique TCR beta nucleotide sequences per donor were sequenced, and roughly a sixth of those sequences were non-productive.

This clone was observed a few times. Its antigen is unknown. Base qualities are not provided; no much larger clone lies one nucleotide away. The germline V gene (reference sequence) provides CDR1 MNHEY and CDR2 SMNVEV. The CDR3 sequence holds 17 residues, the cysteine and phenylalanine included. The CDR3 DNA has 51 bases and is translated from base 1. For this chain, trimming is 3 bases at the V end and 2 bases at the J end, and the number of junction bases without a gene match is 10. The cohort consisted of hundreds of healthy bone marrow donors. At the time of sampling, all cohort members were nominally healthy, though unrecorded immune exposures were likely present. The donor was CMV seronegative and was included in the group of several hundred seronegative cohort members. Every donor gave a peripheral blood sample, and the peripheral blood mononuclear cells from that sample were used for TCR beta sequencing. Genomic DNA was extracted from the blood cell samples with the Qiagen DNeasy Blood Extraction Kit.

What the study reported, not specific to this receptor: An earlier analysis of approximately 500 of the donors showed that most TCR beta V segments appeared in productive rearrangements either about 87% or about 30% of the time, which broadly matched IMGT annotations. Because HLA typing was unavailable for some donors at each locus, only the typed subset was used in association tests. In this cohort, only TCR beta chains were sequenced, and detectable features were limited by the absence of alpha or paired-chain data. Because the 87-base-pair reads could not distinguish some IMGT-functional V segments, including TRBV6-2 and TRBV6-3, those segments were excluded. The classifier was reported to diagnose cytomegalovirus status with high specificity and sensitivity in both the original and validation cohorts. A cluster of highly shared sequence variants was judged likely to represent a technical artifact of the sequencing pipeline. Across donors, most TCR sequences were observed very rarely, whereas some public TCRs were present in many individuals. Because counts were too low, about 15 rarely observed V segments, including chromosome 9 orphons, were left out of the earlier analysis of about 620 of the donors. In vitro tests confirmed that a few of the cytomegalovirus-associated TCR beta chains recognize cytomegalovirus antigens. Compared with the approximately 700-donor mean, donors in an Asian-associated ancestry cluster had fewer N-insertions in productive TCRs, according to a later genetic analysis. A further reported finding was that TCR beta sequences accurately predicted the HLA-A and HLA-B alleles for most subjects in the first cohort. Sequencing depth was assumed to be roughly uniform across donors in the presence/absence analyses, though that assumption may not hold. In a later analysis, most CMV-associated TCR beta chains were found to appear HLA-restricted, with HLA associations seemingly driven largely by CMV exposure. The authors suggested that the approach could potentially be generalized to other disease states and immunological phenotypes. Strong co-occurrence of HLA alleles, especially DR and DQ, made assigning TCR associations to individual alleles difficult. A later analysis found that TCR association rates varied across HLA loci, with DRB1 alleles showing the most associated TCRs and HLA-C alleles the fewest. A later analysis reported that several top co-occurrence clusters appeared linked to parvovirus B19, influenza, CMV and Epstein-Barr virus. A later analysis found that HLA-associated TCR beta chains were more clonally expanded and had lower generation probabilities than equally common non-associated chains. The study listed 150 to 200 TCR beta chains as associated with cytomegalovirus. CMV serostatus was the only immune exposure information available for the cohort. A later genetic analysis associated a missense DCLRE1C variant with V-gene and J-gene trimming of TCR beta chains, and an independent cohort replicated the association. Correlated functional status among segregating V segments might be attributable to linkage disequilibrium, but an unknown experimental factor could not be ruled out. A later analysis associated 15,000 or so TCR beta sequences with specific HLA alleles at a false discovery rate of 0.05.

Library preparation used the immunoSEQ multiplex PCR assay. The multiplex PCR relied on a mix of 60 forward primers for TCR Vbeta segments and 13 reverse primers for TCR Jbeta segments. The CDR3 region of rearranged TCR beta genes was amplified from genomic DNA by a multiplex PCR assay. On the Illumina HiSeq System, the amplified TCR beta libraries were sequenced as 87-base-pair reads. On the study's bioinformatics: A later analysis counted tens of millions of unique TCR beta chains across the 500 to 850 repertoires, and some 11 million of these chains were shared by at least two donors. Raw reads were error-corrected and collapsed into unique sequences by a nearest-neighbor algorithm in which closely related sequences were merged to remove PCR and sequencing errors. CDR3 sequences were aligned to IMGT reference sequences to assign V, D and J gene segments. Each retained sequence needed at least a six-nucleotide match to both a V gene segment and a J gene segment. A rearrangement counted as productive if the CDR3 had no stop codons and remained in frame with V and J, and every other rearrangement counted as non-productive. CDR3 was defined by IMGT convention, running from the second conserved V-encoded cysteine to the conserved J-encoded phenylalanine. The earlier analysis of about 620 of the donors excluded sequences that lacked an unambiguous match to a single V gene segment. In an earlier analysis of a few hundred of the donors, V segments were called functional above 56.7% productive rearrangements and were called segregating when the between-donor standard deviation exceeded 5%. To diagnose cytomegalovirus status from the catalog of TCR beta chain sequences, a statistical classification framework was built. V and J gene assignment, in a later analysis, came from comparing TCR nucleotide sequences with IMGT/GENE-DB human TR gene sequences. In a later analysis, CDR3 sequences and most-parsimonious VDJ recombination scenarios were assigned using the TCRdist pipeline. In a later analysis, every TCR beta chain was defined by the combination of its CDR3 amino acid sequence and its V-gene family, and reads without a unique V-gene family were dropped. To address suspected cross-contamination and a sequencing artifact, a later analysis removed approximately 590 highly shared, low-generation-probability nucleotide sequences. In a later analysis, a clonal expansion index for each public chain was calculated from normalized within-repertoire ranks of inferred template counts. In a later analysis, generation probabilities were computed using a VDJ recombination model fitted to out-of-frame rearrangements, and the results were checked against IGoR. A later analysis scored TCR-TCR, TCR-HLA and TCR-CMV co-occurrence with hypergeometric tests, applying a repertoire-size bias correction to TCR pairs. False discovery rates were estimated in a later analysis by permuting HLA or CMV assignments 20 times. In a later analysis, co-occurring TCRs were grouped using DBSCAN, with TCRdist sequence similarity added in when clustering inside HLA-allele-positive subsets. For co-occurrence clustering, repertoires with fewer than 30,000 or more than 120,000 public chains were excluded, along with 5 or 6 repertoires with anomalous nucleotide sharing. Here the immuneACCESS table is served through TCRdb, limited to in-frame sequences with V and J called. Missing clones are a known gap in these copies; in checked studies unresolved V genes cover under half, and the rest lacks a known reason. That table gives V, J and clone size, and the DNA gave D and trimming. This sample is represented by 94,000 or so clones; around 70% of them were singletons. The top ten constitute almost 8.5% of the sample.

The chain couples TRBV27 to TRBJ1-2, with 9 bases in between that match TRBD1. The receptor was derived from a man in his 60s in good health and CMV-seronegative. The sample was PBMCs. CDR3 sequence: CASSFKGLGTGNYGYTF. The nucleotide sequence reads TGTGCCAGCAGTTTTAAGGGTCTCGGGACAGGGAACTATGGCTACACCTTC.